This TCR beta chain was sequenced for a study of T cell changes during pregnancy in multiple sclerosis. The germline CDR1 and CDR2 sequences are MDHEN and SYDVKM. CDR3 length: 16 amino acids. The trim removed 8 bases at V and 5 bases at J, leaving 15 bases unmatched. This table comes from immunoSEQ multiplex PCR, and its TCRdb copy is limited to in-frame clones, with some not included. This sample has about 48,000 clones; approximately 92% occur once, and the top ten carry roughly 0.85%. This clonotype originated in a female donor in good health, enrolled as a control in a pregnancy study. The chain combines TRBV28 with TRBJ1-5; TRBD1 matches at 7 bases. Sequences were derived from CD4+ T cells from peripheral blood mononuclear cells, sampled in the second trimester of pregnancy. CDR3 in amino acids: CASHQGGQTTDQPQHF. CDR3 sequence (DNA): TGTGCCAGCCATCAAGGGGGACAGACAACCGATCAGCCCCAGCATTTT.